This TCR beta chain was captured in a study of T cells in Graves' hyperthyroidism and ophthalmopathy. At the level of the study: Before treatment of any kind, peripheral blood was taken at initial diagnosis.

Trimming left V 2 bases short and J 0 bases short, with 8 bases between. Germline CDR1 and CDR2: MNHNS and SASEGT. The CDR3 loop spans 15 amino acids. From RNA transcripts, TCR beta CDR3 regions were amplified. The HTBI primer set served for first-round RT-PCR of the TCR CDR3. Each CDR3 protein is one row after TCRdb ran MiXCR on the multiplex PCR reads. Here the sample spans approximately 400,000 distinct CDR3 sequences, around an eighth being singletons. The diagnoses drew upon clinical symptoms, serum thyroxine and TRAb, thyroid ultrasound and orbital computed tomography. Isolation of PBMCs was performed on around 10 ml fresh peripheral blood.

This chain connects TRBV6-1 to TRBJ1-3, with no clear D. Sample: blood. The sequence came from a man aged 25 to 40 with Graves' hyperthyroidism that later progressed to Graves' ophthalmopathy. CDR3 amino acids: CASSEMVSSGNTIYF. The CDR3 DNA reads as TGTGCCAGCAGTGAAATGGTGTCCTCTGGAAACACCATATATTTT.